This is a list of T cell receptor beta chains from one sample in a study of beta chain features in type 1 diabetes. This table comes from immunoSEQ multiplex PCR, and its TCRdb copy is limited to in-frame clones, with some not included. The sample contains about 320,000 clones, approximately 15% of which appear only once. The specimen sequenced was central memory CD4+ T cells from blood. All receptors derive from a man aged 30 to 39 in good health. Both conserved end residues are part of each CDR3. The D gene is left open where the match is weak. Rows give clone size only sometimes, using once, few, many, or a class for an expanded clone.

NA	12	TRBV7-2	many	TRBJ2-3	CASSSTADTQYF	TGTGCCAGCAGCTCGACCGCAGATACGCAGTATTTT
NA	15	TRBV11-2	few	TRBJ2-1	CASNPPHLRGVGQFF	TGTGCCAGCAACCCCCCGCACTTGCGGGGAGTGGGGCAGTTCTTC
TRBD2	15	TRBV5-1	few	TRBJ2-3	CASSLSTSGVDTQYF	TGCGCCAGCAGCTTGTCTACTAGCGGGGTGGATACGCAGTATTTT
NA	15	TRBV9	few	TRBJ1-1	CASSVVSGANTEAFF	TGTGCCAGCAGCGTAGTGAGTGGCGCGAACACTGAAGCTTTCTTT
NA	14	TRBV7-2	few	TRBJ1-6	CASSSTYRNSPLHF	TGTGCCAGCAGCTCGACATACAGGAATTCACCCCTCCACTTT
NA	14	TRBV11-2	NA	TRBJ1-5	CASSPRAGDQPQHF	TGTGCCAGCAGCCCTCGGGCAGGGGACCAGCCCCAGCATTTT
NA	12	TRBV7-9	few	TRBJ1-1	CASSLPLNPAFF	TGTGCCAGCAGCCTACCCCTAAACCCGGCTTTCTTT
NA	13	TRBV9	few	TRBJ2-1	CASSPSHSGEQFF	TGTGCCAGCAGCCCCTCTCATTCGGGTGAGCAGTTCTTC
TRBD1	14	TRBV18	few	TRBJ2-1	CASSPPVGGGEQFF	TGTGCCAGCTCACCACCAGTAGGGGGCGGTGAGCAGTTCTTC
NA	11	TRBV11-2	many	TRBJ1-2	CASSGRGGYTF	TGTGCCAGCAGCGGCAGGGGAGGCTACACCTTC
NA	14	TRBV7-2	many	TRBJ2-1	CASSLAERYNEQFF	TGTGCCAGCAGCTTAGCCGAGCGGTACAATGAGCAGTTCTTC
TRBD2	18	TRBV11-2	NA	TRBJ2-3	CASSLDSLAGVRGDTQYF	TGTGCCAGCAGCTTAGATTCTCTAGCGGGAGTTCGAGGAGATACGCAGTATTTT
NA	11	TRBV6-5	NA	TRBJ1-4	CASTDLKKLFF	TGTGCCAGCACCGACCTGAAAAAACTGTTTTTT
NA	14	TRBV4-1	few	TRBJ1-1	CASSRDNMNTEAFF	TGCGCCAGCAGCCGGGACAACATGAACACTGAAGCTTTCTTT
TRBD2	14	TRBV11-2	NA	TRBJ2-3	CASSQGLATDTQYF	TGTGCCAGCAGCCAGGGACTAGCGACAGATACGCAGTATTTT
NA	15	TRBV6-1	few	TRBJ1-1	CASSEAGRGNTEAFF	TGTGCCAGCAGTGAAGCGGGCCGGGGGAACACTGAAGCTTTCTTT
TRBD2	17	TRBV5-4	few	TRBJ2-3	CASSLVSGLAGTDTQYF	TGTGCCAGCAGCCTCGTTTCGGGACTAGCGGGCACAGATACGCAGTATTTT